The 29 T cell receptor beta chains listed next were all sequenced from one sample in a study. Cells sorted as Tregs were CD4+, CD25+ and CD127-/low. Each CDR3 protein gets one entry after TCRdb re-called the 5' RACE reads with MiXCR. The table shows some 200 distinct CDR3 sequences, with roughly 88% occurring only once. Input material: Tregs sorted from a lymph node. These receptors originate from a female donor with breast cancer.

With regard to this clonotype: This beta chain is a stray read from a library made for alpha chains; its abundance is not meaningful. CDR3 region: CASRRTSGESTDTQYF. The CDR3, as DNA: TGTGCCAGTAGACGGACTAGCGGAGAAAGCACAGATACGCAGTATTTT. The chain couples TRBV19 to TRBJ2-3; 10 bases are shared with TRBD2. Germline CDR1 reads LNHDA; CDR2 reads SQIVND (reference sequence). The CDR3 covers 16 residues. The ends lost 6 bases at V and 0 bases at J; junction bases unmatched: 6.

As to this clonotype: This beta chain is off target for a library built for alpha chains, so its abundance means little. CDR3 DNA: TGTGCCAGCAGCCTGGGCGCTTTGGGCATTCAGTACTTC. Translating gives CASSLGALGIQYF. J is TRBJ2-4 and V is TRBV11-2; D unresolved. CDR3 size: 13 residues. The V gene's germline CDR1 is SGHAT and CDR2 FQNNGV. V shed 5 bases and J shed 9 bases, with 14 bases lying between them.

Worth noting for this clonotype: For a library built for alpha chains, this beta chain is a stray read; little rests on its size. This chain links TRBV2 with TRBJ2-1; 7 bases are a match to TRBD2. The CDR3 contains 15 residues. Per the germline V gene, CDR1 is SNHLY and CDR2 is FYNNEI. Trimming removed 6 bases from V and 4 bases from J; junction bases left unmatched: 9. The CDR3 nucleotides are TGTGCCAGCAGAGAGCGGGACGAGAGTTACAATGAGCAGTTCTTC. The encoded protein is CASRERDESYNEQFF.

Note on this clonotype: Because the library targeted alpha chains, this beta chain is an off-target read whose size means little. The V and J genes are TRBV12-5 and TRBJ1-2, with no clear D. V lost 5 bases, J lost 6 bases, and 22 bases lay in between. Germline lookup yields CDR1 LGHNT and CDR2 FRNRAP. This CDR3 contains 16 residues. The CDR3 DNA is TGTGCTAGTGGTCCCCATTTACTCCGAGTGCCTGATGGCTACACCTTC. Translation: CASGPHLLRVPDGYTF.

Turning to this clonotype: Its ends do not fully match the called genes, so a read error is possible. The library was built for alpha chains, so this beta chain is an off-target read and its size means little. The chain combines TRBV12-3 or TRBV12-4 with TRBJ1-2; 7 bases align to TRBD1. The CDR3 is made up of 13 amino acids. CDR3 sequence (DNA): TGTACCAGCAGTCCAGACAGGGTCTATGGCTACACCTTC. This translates into CTSSPDRVYGYTF.

Details on this clonotype: As an off-target read in a library built for alpha chains, this beta chain has a frequency of little significance. The chain joins TRBV5-1 to TRBJ1-2, with unresolved D. This CDR3 contains 13 residues. Germline V gives CDR1 SGHRS, CDR2 YFSETQ. The germline V and J ends were trimmed by 0 bases and 7 bases, with 10 bases remaining between them. Written as DNA, the CDR3 is TGCGCCAGCAGCTTGGAACCCGTCGGTGGCTACACCTTC. Translated, it gives CASSLEPVGGYTF.

As concerns this clonotype: Since it is a stray read in a library aimed at alpha chains, this beta chain has a size that is not meaningful. The gene calls are TRBV6-5 and TRBJ2-3; 9 positions match TRBD2. The CDR3 totals 16 residues. With V trimmed by 6 bases and J by 3 bases, 10 bases remained unmatched. Germline assignment: CDR1 MNHEY and CDR2 SVGAGI. The CDR3 region is CASRDSGSLVTDTQYF. The CDR3 DNA follows: TGTGCCAGCAGGGATAGCGGGAGTCTTGTTACAGATACGCAGTATTTT.

Comments on this clonotype: This beta chain represents an off-target read in a library built for alpha chains; its size is of limited meaning. The genes are TRBV20-1 and TRBJ1-5, with no clear D. CDR3 length: 17 residues. Germline V lookup: CDR1 DFQATT, CDR2 SNEGSKA (reference sequence). V gave up 5 bases and J gave up 0 bases, with 20 bases separating them. The CDR3 is CSAPPGGFRYSNQPQHF. The CDR3 DNA sequence: TGCAGTGCTCCCCCGGGAGGATTTCGCTATAGCAATCAGCCCCAGCATTTT.

The sample holds a few counts of this clonotype. With the library built for alpha chains, this beta chain is off target and its frequency is not meaningful. The V gene is TRBV12-3 or TRBV12-4, the J gene TRBJ1-2, with D perhaps matching TRBD1 (5 bases). CDR3 size: 12 residues. The ends were cut back, 3 bases at V and 10 bases at J, with 12 bases in the middle. CDR3 nucleotide sequence: TGTGCCAGCAGTTTGGAGGGGCAAGTCTACACCTTC. Encoded protein: CASSLEGQVYTF.

With respect to this clonotype: Since it is a stray read in a library aimed at alpha chains, this beta chain has a size that is not meaningful. This rearrangement joins TRBV11-1 to TRBJ2-5; no firm D call. This CDR3 is 11 amino acids long. CDR1 and CDR2 (germline): SGHAT, FQDESV (reference sequence). Trimming stripped 4 bases from V and 5 bases from J, with 5 bases between. The DNA for the CDR3 is TGTGCCAGCAGCTCAAAGGAGACCCAGTACTTC. This gives the protein CASSSKETQYF.

On this clonotype itself: This beta chain was picked up by a library intended for alpha chains and is off target, so its count carries little meaning. The chain couples TRBV6-6 to TRBJ1-1; D perhaps matches TRBD1 (5 bases). V lost 6 bases, J lost 4 bases, and 18 bases lay in between. This CDR3 spans 15 amino acids. Germline V CDR1 and CDR2: MNHNY, SVGAGI (reference sequence). The CDR3 region has the DNA TGTGCCAGCAGCCTTCCTGCAGGGCAGAGCACTGAAGCTTTCTTT. Translated: CASSLPAGQSTEAFF.

To note about this clonotype: Since it is a stray read in a library aimed at alpha chains, this beta chain has a size that is not meaningful. The chain has TRBV12-3 or TRBV12-4 and TRBJ1-2; the D is unclear. Trimming pared 6 bases from V and 8 bases from J, leaving 16 bases between. The CDR3 has 13 residues. Here the CDR3 reads CASSPSRVSGYTF. The CDR3 nucleotides read TGTGCCAGCAGCCCTTCGAGGGTAAGCGGCTACACCTTC.

This clonotype was seen a few times. This beta chain lies outside the target of a library built for alpha chains; its clone size means little. The rearrangement joins TRBV12-3 or TRBV12-4 to TRBJ1-2; TRBD1 is a possible D gene (6 bases). V was clipped by 3 bases and J by 2 bases, with 7 bases between them. The CDR3 runs 13 residues. CDR3 sequence: CASSFDRNYGYTF. The CDR3 nucleotides are TGTGCCAGCAGTTTCGACAGGAACTATGGCTACACCTTC.

The sample holds one count of this clonotype. This beta chain appears as a stray read in a library generated for alpha chains; its size is not informative. V gene TRBV12-3 or TRBV12-4 combines with J gene TRBJ1-2; 7 bases fit TRBD1. This CDR3 comprises 14 residues. V lost 5 bases, J lost 6 bases, and 9 bases stayed unmatched. CDR3 coding DNA: TGTGCCAGCAGTCCGGGACAGTCCAAACATGGCTACACCTTC. Translating gives CASSPGQSKHGYTF.

Points on this clonotype: This beta chain is an unintended read in a library built for alpha chains; its size means little. This chain uses TRBV12-3 or TRBV12-4 with TRBJ1-2; D remains unclear. Trimming removed 2 bases from V and 6 bases from J, with 4 bases in between. CDR3 length: 11 residues. The CDR3 sequence: CASSLLDGYTF. The DNA of the CDR3 is TGTGCCAGCAGTTTATTGGATGGCTACACCTTC.

With regard to this clonotype: This beta chain is an off-target read within a library intended for alpha chains, so its frequency means little. The chain recombines TRBV11-2 with TRBJ2-5, with D possibly being TRBD2 (5 bases). Germline CDR1 reads SGHAT; CDR2 reads FQNNGV. Trimming cost V 2 bases and J 5 bases, with 18 bases left between them. This CDR3 is built from 16 residues. The CDR3: CASSLQPGTQGETQYF. As DNA, the CDR3 is TGTGCCAGCAGCTTACAACCGGGAACCCAAGGGGAGACCCAGTACTTC.

Note on this clonotype: Within a library made for alpha chains, this beta chain is off target, and its count is uninformative. This sequence joins TRBV6-6 and TRBJ2-1, with 8 bases lining up with TRBD1. The germline V gene has CDR1 MNHNY and CDR2 SVGAGI (reference sequence). CDR3 size: 16 residues. Losses at the gene ends were 5 bases for V and 5 bases for J; bases not matched to a gene: 11. CDR3 amino acids: CASSDVRGQGHNEQFF. The DNA of the CDR3 is TGTGCCAGCAGTGATGTAAGAGGACAGGGCCACAATGAGCAGTTCTTC.

Comment on this clonotype: As an off-target read in a library built for alpha chains, this beta chain has a frequency of little significance. V and J are TRBV19 and TRBJ2-5, with D possibly being TRBD2 (6 bases). The CDR3 covers 12 residues. Germline V gene sequence: CDR1 LNHDA, CDR2 SQIVND (reference sequence). Trimming left V 6 bases short and J 4 bases short, with 9 bases between. In DNA form, the CDR3 reads TGTGCCAGTAGCCTGCGGGGAGAGACCCAGTACTTC. It translates to CASSLRGETQYF.

Regarding this clonotype: This beta chain represents an off-target read in a library built for alpha chains; its size is of limited meaning. This chain uses TRBV12-3 or TRBV12-4 with TRBJ1-2; a possible D gene is TRBD1 (5 bases). With 5 bases removed from V and 8 bases from J, the gap between germline ends came to 15 bases. The CDR3 runs 13 residues. CDR3 in amino acids: CASSLGPGGGYTF. CDR3 nucleotides: TGTGCCAGCAGTCTGGGACCCGGAGGGGGCTACACCTTC.

Comments on this clonotype: Since it is a stray read in a library aimed at alpha chains, this beta chain has a size that is not meaningful. V usage is TRBV15 and J usage is TRBJ2-3; unclear D gene. The CDR3 covers 17 residues. Germline V gene lookup returns CDR1 LNHNV and CDR2 YYDKDF (reference sequence). The V gene lost 3 bases and the J gene lost 0 bases, with 16 bases spanning the gap. CDR3 sequence reads: CATSSPFWGTSTDTQYF. The CDR3 DNA reads as TGTGCCACCAGCAGCCCCTTCTGGGGTACTAGCACAGATACGCAGTATTTT.

This clonotype has a single count. Since it is a stray read in a library aimed at alpha chains, this beta chain has a size that is not meaningful. The CDR3 sequence: CASSLGKGNTEAFF. The CDR3 region has the DNA TGTGCCAGCAGCTTAGGGAAAGGGAACACTGAAGCTTTCTTT. This chain joins TRBV7-9 and TRBJ1-1, with no clear D. Deletions cut 1 base from V and 1 base from J, with 7 bases between. The CDR3 spans 14 residues. Germline V gene lookup returns CDR1 SEHNR and CDR2 FQNEAQ (reference sequence).

As to this clonotype: The conserved final phenylalanine or tryptophan is absent from the CDR3, which likely points to a read error. Since the library was made to target alpha chains, this beta chain is a stray read and its abundance is not meaningful. This rearrangement joins TRBV19 to TRBJ1-5; TRBD1 aligns across 9 bases. The J segment lost 4 bases and the V segment lost 5 bases, leaving 9 bases of the junction unmatched. Germline V gene sequence: CDR1 LNHDA, CDR2 SQIVND (reference sequence). This CDR3 is 16 amino acids long. CDR3 loop: CASSPMDRGVNQPQHS. The CDR3 DNA reads TGTGCCAGTAGTCCGATGGACAGGGGCGTAAATCAGCCCCAGCATTCT.

With respect to this clonotype: This beta chain turned up in a library designed for alpha chains; as an off-target read, its abundance says little. V and J are TRBV12-3 or TRBV12-4 and TRBJ1-2, with 7 positions matching TRBD1. The junction had 3 bases not matched to a gene; V was cut back by 3 bases and J by 5 bases. The CDR3 spans 13 residues. The CDR3 protein is CASSFDREYGYTF. The CDR3 DNA is TGTGCCAGCAGTTTCGACAGGGAATATGGCTACACCTTC.

Remarks on this clonotype: This beta chain came through as a stray read in a library set up for alpha chains, and its size says little. The chain employs TRBV10-2 and TRBJ1-5; TRBD1 might be the D (5 bases). The germline V gene has CDR1 WSHSY and CDR2 SAAADI. V lost 6 bases, J lost 7 bases, and 22 bases lay in between. CDR3 length equals 16 residues. The CDR3 reads CASSTVGRGQGQPQHF. In DNA, the CDR3 is TGCGCCAGCAGCACCGTGGGCCGGGGTCAGGGCCAGCCCCAGCATTTT.

Of note for this clonotype: Because this beta chain is a stray read in a library intended to capture alpha chains, its abundance should not be given much weight. The chain couples TRBV12-3 or TRBV12-4 to TRBJ1-2, with TRBD1 matching over 7 bases. The CDR3 has 15 residues. J lost 4 bases, V lost 5 bases, and 10 bases had no gene match. CDR3 nucleotides: TGTGCCAGCAGTCTACGGGACAGCTTCAGCTATGGCTACACCTTC. This codes for CASSLRDSFSYGYTF.

On this clonotype: The limits of the CDR3 on the DNA are not certain, so only TCRdb's listed CDR3 is given. This beta chain came through as a stray read in a library set up for alpha chains, and its size says little. The rearrangement links TRBV12-3 or TRBV12-4 to TRBJ1-2; the table assigns TRBD1, which was not confirmed against the DNA. The CDR3 region is 12 residues in length, termini included. The CDR3 region is CASSFLAGGYTF.

This clonotype was counted between two and nine times. Little can be read into the size of this beta chain, an off-target read in a library designed for alpha chains. The chain combines TRBV12-3 or TRBV12-4 with TRBJ1-2, with D uncertain. Trimming left V 3 bases short and J 7 bases short, with 9 bases between. This CDR3 comprises 12 residues. Here the CDR3 reads CASSLVTSGYTF. The CDR3 DNA reads as TGTGCCAGCAGTTTGGTAACTTCTGGCTACACCTTC.

This clonotype was detected a few times. This beta chain is a stray sequence in a library constructed for alpha chains; its clone size is not meaningful. The chain employs TRBV20-1 and TRBJ2-7; TRBD1 agrees at 12 bases. V shed 6 bases and J 2 bases; nucleotides not matched to a gene: 5. This CDR3 contains 14 residues. Germline CDR1 is DFQATT and CDR2 is SNEGSKA (reference sequence). CDR3 sequence (DNA): TGCAGTGCCCGGGGACAGGGGGCCACCTACGAGCAGTACTTC. It specifies CSARGQGATYEQYF.

On this clonotype itself: The library was prepared for alpha chains; this beta chain is a stray read, so its frequency means little. The genes are TRBV10-3 and TRBJ2-1; unclear D gene. Per the germline V gene, CDR1 is ENHRY and CDR2 is SYGVKD. The V gene lost 0 bases and the J gene lost 5 bases, with 8 bases spanning the gap. The CDR3 runs to 14 residues. The CDR3: CAISESLDNNEQFF. The CDR3 DNA reads TGTGCCATCAGTGAGTCACTTGATAACAATGAGCAGTTCTTC.